The 25 T cell receptor beta chains below come from one sample, sequenced in a study of Ad26.COV2.S vaccination and SARS-CoV-2 variants. The treatment was: around 19 received Ad26.COV2.S at low or high dose, single or two shots; a few received placebo; per-sample allocation not given. Sampling occurred on day 63 after the first vaccine or placebo injection. Produced via immunoSEQ multiplex PCR; TCRdb's table is partial and in-frame only. The sample carries about 480,000 clones, around nine tenths recorded once. The specimen was peripheral blood, collected in a trial of Ad26.COV2.S vaccine versus placebo. These receptors all come from a person aged 18-65 years who received the Ad26.COV2.S COVID-19 vaccine or a placebo.

The rearrangement joins TRBV28 to TRBJ1-5; the D gene is possibly TRBD1 (5 bases). Trimming took off 5 bases at V and 9 bases at J, with 23 bases between the two ends. The CDR3 has 16 residues. The germline gives CDR1 MDHEN, CDR2 SYDVKM. CDR3 bases: TGTGCCAGCAGTCCCGGTGGGGCAGCCCGAGGAGGGCCCCAGCATTTT. Its protein is CASSPGGAARGGPQHF.

The V and J genes are TRBV28 and TRBJ2-7; a possible D gene is TRBD1 (6 bases). The CDR3 runs 14 residues. Germline V gives CDR1 MDHEN, CDR2 SYDVKM. V was trimmed by 7 bases and J by 6 bases, leaving 19 bases between them. CDR3: CASNFLAEQGEQYF. The CDR3 DNA sequence: TGTGCCAGCAATTTTCTGGCAGAACAGGGCGAGCAGTACTTC. The full variable domain, with the rest looked up from reference TRBV28 and TRBJ2-7, is DVKVTQSSRYLVKRTGEKVFLECVQDMDHENMFWYRQDPGLGLRLIYFSYDVKMKEKGDIPEGYSVSREKKERFSLILESASTNQTSMYLCASNFLAEQGEQYFGPGTRLTVT.

V is TRBV5-1 and J is TRBJ2-7, with 9 bases lining up with TRBD2. The CDR3 is made up of 15 amino acids. Germline values: CDR1 SGHRS, CDR2 YFSETQ. V was pared by 4 bases and J by 6 bases, with 11 bases of the junction left unmatched. The CDR3 region is CASSAGGRAVFEQYF. CDR3 DNA: TGCGCCAGCAGCGCAGGCGGGAGGGCCGTCTTCGAGCAGTACTTC.

The chain links TRBV6-5 to TRBJ2-3; D is undetermined. V was shortened by 2 bases and J by 1 base, with 13 bases between the two germline ends. The CDR3 spans 16 residues. Germline V gene sequence: CDR1 MNHEY, CDR2 SVGAGI. DNA of the CDR3: TGTGCCAGCAGTTACACGGCCGCTCGGGGCACAGATACGCAGTATTTT. Amino acids: CASSYTAARGTDTQYF.

As for this clone: Other nucleotide sequences from this sample produce the same CDR3. The chain carries TRBV5-1 and TRBJ2-3, with TRBD2 matching 13 bases. With 2 bases clipped from V and 5 bases from J, the junction kept 2 bases outside the gene matches. The length of the CDR3 is 15 residues. Germline CDR1 SGHRS, CDR2 YFSETQ. CDR3 sequence reads: CASSLLAGGGDTQYF. CDR3 nucleotide sequence: TGCGCCAGCAGCTTACTAGCGGGAGGGGGAGATACGCAGTATTTT.

DNA of the CDR3: TGTGCCAGCAGGAGAAGCTCCTCTGGAAACACCATATATTTT. Its translation: CASRRSSSGNTIYF. V and J are TRBV7-2 and TRBJ1-3; D call uncertain. From germline, CDR1 is SGHTA and CDR2 FQGNSA. V lost 6 bases to trimming and J lost 0 bases, with 9 bases between them. The CDR3 is 14 amino acids.

The chain has TRBV14 and TRBJ2-2; D ambiguous. Per the germline V gene, CDR1 is SGHDN and CDR2 is FVKESK. V was trimmed by 1 base and J by 2 bases, leaving 11 bases between them. The CDR3 covers 16 residues. The DNA of the CDR3 is TGTGCCAGCAGCCAAGGGGGTTTCAGAAACACCGGGGAGCTGTTTTTT. This gives the protein CASSQGGFRNTGELFF.

This sequence joins TRBV5-1 and TRBJ2-2, with 9 positions matching TRBD1. The CDR3 extends over 15 amino acids. After removal of 3 bases from V and 4 bases from J, the junction contained 4 bases not matched to a gene. Per the germline V gene, CDR1 is SGHRS and CDR2 is YFSETQ. In DNA, the CDR3 is TGCGCCAGCAGCTCCGGGACAGGGTCCACCGGGGAGCTGTTTTTT. Translation gives CASSSGTGSTGELFF.

This rearrangement joins TRBV2 to TRBJ2-1, with TRBD2 identical over 10 bases. Germline V gene data show CDR1 as SNHLY and CDR2 as FYNNEI. The CDR3 contains 15 residues. Trimming removed 7 bases from V and 6 bases from J; junction bases left unmatched: 9. The CDR3 protein is CASIGSGRAANEQFF. The CDR3 region has the DNA TGTGCCAGCATCGGGAGCGGGAGGGCCGCCAATGAGCAGTTCTTC.

The chain uses TRBV18 and TRBJ1-4, with a weak D call TRBD1 (5 bases). Germline CDR1 and CDR2: KGHSH and LQKENI. The length of the CDR3 is 12 residues. V was trimmed by 10 bases and J by 3 bases, leaving 9 bases between them. The CDR3 nucleotides are TGTGCCACACGACAGTCTAATGAAAAACTGTTTTTT. This gives the protein CATRQSNEKLFF.

The chain uses TRBV4-2 and TRBJ2-3; tentatively, D is TRBD1 or TRBD2 (5 bases each). Looked up from germline, CDR1 is LGHNA and CDR2 is YNFKEQ. The CDR3 is made up of 13 amino acids. Trimming shortened V by 4 bases and J by 5 bases, and 10 bases separated the two germline ends. The CDR3 DNA sequence: TGTGCCAGCAGCCGGGGACGGGAAGATACGCAGTATTTT. As protein: CASSRGREDTQYF.

A word on this clone: In the same sample, other DNA sequences code for this CDR3. The rearrangement uses TRBV28 and TRBJ2-7; possible D gene TRBD2, 6 bases. Trimming removed 1 base at V and 3 bases at J, with 10 bases between. The CDR3 has 14 residues. The germline CDR1 and CDR2 sequences are MDHEN and SYDVKM. CDR3 bases: TGTGCCAGCAGTTTATCCGGGACTGGCTACGAGCAGTACTTC. It yields the protein CASSLSGTGYEQYF.

The rearrangement uses TRBV29-1 and TRBJ1-1; D is perhaps TRBD1 (5 bases). The ends were cut back, 7 bases at V and 4 bases at J, with 19 bases in the middle. Per germline, CDR1 SQVTM and CDR2 ANQGSEA. This CDR3 is built from 14 residues. The CDR3 bases are TGCAGCGCCACCGGAGGGGCGAGGGGCACTGAAGCTTTCTTT. Translated, it gives CSATGGARGTEAFF.

The CDR3 protein is CASSSTGQSRYYGYTF. CDR3 bases: TGTGCCAGCAGTTCCACTGGACAGAGCAGGTACTATGGCTACACCTTC. V gene TRBV27 combines with J gene TRBJ1-2; D possibly corresponds to TRBD1 (6 bases). Trimming cost V 4 bases and J 3 bases, with 18 bases left between them. From germline, CDR1 is MNHEY and CDR2 SMNVEV (reference sequence). There are 16 residues in the CDR3.

This clone was recorded only once. The DNA of the CDR3 is TGTGCCAGCAGACAGGGAGGTAATTCACCCCTCCACTTT. This codes for CASRQGGNSPLHF. The chain employs TRBV6-5 and TRBJ1-6; D possibly corresponds to TRBD1 (6 bases). The germline V and J ends were trimmed by 6 bases and 6 bases, with 9 bases remaining between them. The germline V gene encodes CDR1 MNHEY and CDR2 SVGAGI. CDR3 length: 13 residues.

This chain joins TRBV28 and TRBJ2-2; weak D call: TRBD1 (6 bases). CDR1 and CDR2 (germline): MDHEN, SYDVKM. Trimming cost V 4 bases and J 4 bases, with 10 bases left between them. This CDR3 comprises 14 residues. CDR3 sequence: CASSSPQGTGELFF. As DNA, the CDR3 is TGTGCCAGCAGTTCCCCACAGGGCACCGGGGAGCTGTTTTTT. The full variable domain, its missing parts supplied by reference TRBV28 and TRBJ2-2, is DVKVTQSSRYLVKRTGEKVFLECVQDMDHENMFWYRQDPGLGLRLIYFSYDVKMKEKGDIPEGYSVSREKKERFSLILESASTNQTSMYLCASSSPQGTGELFFGEGSRLTVL.

The chain is built from TRBV19 and TRBJ1-1, with 7 bases that match TRBD1. Germline CDR1 is LNHDA and CDR2 is SQIVND (reference sequence). The V segment lost 5 bases and the J segment 0 bases; nucleotides outside the gene matches: 6. This CDR3 is 15 amino acids long. CDR3 coding DNA: TGTGCCAGTAGTTCGGGACAGACATTGAACACTGAAGCTTTCTTT. Its translation is CASSSGQTLNTEAFF. The variable domain in full, with the rest retrieved from reference TRBV19 and TRBJ1-1, is DGGITQSPKYLFRKEGQNVTLSCEQNLNHDAMYWYRQDPGQGLRLIYYSQIVNDFQKGDIAEGYSVSREKKESFPLTVTSAQKNPTAFYLCASSSGQTLNTEAFFGQGTRLTVV.

The chain couples TRBV28 to TRBJ1-1; D is possibly TRBD1 (5 bases). Germline lookup yields CDR1 MDHEN and CDR2 SYDVKM. There are 17 residues in the CDR3. Between the trimmed V and J ends, which lost 5 bases and 0 bases, there was a span of 19 bases. This CDR3 reads CASSPYPGTYMNTEAFF. Here the CDR3 DNA reads TGTGCCAGCAGTCCCTACCCCGGGACCTACATGAACACTGAAGCTTTCTTT.

This rearrangement joins TRBV3-1 (or the pseudogene TRBV3-2) to TRBJ1-3; D remains ambiguous. V dropped 5 bases and J dropped 0 bases, with 11 bases sitting between them. The CDR3 has 15 amino acids. Germline CDR1 is LGHDT and CDR2 is YNNKEL (reference sequence). Here the CDR3 DNA reads TGTGCCAGCAGCGCAATAGGCCGCTCTGGAAACACCATATATTTT. Translation: CASSAIGRSGNTIYF.

This clone was seen a single time. This chain connects TRBV5-1 to TRBJ1-3; D uncertain. Germline assignment: CDR1 SGHRS and CDR2 YFSETQ. The germline V and J ends were trimmed by 2 bases and 0 bases, with 6 bases remaining between them. CDR3 length: 14 amino acids. In nucleotides, the CDR3 is TGCGCCAGCAGCTTTGGAACCTCTGGAAACACCATATATTTT. It specifies CASSFGTSGNTIYF.

This chain uses TRBV25-1 with TRBJ1-3; 11 bases are a match to TRBD1. The CDR3 spans 18 residues. Germline CDR1 and CDR2: MGHDK and SYGVNS. The junction had 9 bases not matched to a gene; V was cut back by 5 bases and J by 0 bases. In nucleotides, the CDR3 is TGTGCCAGCAGTCGGACAGGGGGCCTTGGGAGCTCTGGAAACACCATATATTTT. This gives the protein CASSRTGGLGSSGNTIYF.

The CDR3 is CASSAGVGYTF. CDR3 DNA: TGTGCCAGCAGCGCAGGGGTTGGCTACACCTTC. The chain has TRBV9 and TRBJ1-2; maybe TRBD1 (6 bases). CDR1 is SGDLS and CDR2 is YYNGEE in the germline V gene. Trimming removed 3 bases from V and 7 bases from J, with 7 bases in between. This CDR3 is built from 11 residues.

The chain employs TRBV15 and TRBJ2-3; 8 nucleotides match TRBD1. This CDR3 spans 15 amino acids. Germline assignment: CDR1 LNHNV and CDR2 YYDKDF (reference sequence). J lost 3 bases, V lost 6 bases, and 8 bases had no gene match. CDR3 nucleotides: TGTGCCACCAGGGGTTGGGGACAGGCGACAGATACGCAGTATTTT. As protein: CATRGWGQATDTQYF. The full variable domain, its missing parts supplied by reference TRBV15 and TRBJ2-3, is DAMVIQNPRYQVTQFGKPVTLSCSQTLNHNVMYWYQQKSSQAPKLLFHYYDKDFNNEADTPDNFQSRRPNTSFCFLDIRSPGLGDTAMYLCATRGWGQATDTQYFGPGTRLTVL.

V is TRBV27 and J is TRBJ2-7; weak D call: TRBD1 (6 bases). The CDR3 has 13 amino acids. Germline V gene lookup returns CDR1 MNHEY and CDR2 SMNVEV (reference sequence). V dropped 6 bases and J dropped 6 bases, with 15 bases sitting between them. CDR3 region: CASSPQGTGEQYF. Here the CDR3 DNA reads TGTGCCAGCAGCCCTCAGGGGACGGGCGAGCAGTACTTC.

This clone was recorded only once. V and J are TRBV11-2 and TRBJ1-4, with no clear D. The germline V gene encodes CDR1 SGHAT and CDR2 FQNNGV. The CDR3 covers 15 residues. Trimming took 1 base from V and 5 from J, leaving 11 bases between them. The CDR3 sequence: CASSLGALGNEKLFF. CDR3 DNA: TGTGCCAGCAGCTTAGGGGCTCTGGGAAATGAAAAACTGTTTTTT.